A selection of T cell receptor beta chains follows, all from one sample in a study of T cells in Graves' hyperthyroidism and ophthalmopathy. MiXCR, run by TCRdb on the multiplex PCR reads, gives a single entry per CDR3 protein. The sample gives more than 650,000 distinct CDR3 sequences, about 15% of which show up once; around 9.6% is in the top ten. The sequenced sample was blood. These receptors were obtained from a woman in her late teens or twenties with Graves' hyperthyroidism. Both conserved end residues are part of each CDR3. Fields, in order: J gene, D gene, CDR3 length, clone size, V gene, CDR3 protein, CDR3 DNA. The D gene is left open where the match is weak. The size of a clone is reported for some rows only, either as once, few or many, or as a class for expanded clones.

j_gene: TRBJ2-7
d_gene: TRBD2
len: 16
abundance: many
v_gene: TRBV5-1
CDR3aa: CASSLAAGGNTYEQYF
CDR3nt: TGCGCCAGCAGCTTGGCAGCGGGAGGCAACACCTACGAGCAGTACTTC

j_gene: TRBJ2-5
d_gene: TRBD1
len: 15
abundance: NA
v_gene: TRBV20-1
CDR3aa: CSAPNPTGGGETQYF
CDR3nt: TGCAGTGCCCCGAACCCGACAGGGGGGGGGGAGACCCAGTACTTC

j_gene: TRBJ1-2
d_gene: NA
len: 15
abundance: many
v_gene: TRBV27
CDR3aa: CASSRGDRSNYGYTF
CDR3nt: TGTGCCAGCAGTAGGGGCGACAGGAGTAACTATGGCTACACCTTC

j_gene: TRBJ1-1
d_gene: NA
len: 15
abundance: NA
v_gene: TRBV4-2
CDR3aa: CASSQDPGADTEAFF
CDR3nt: TGTGCCAGCAGCCAAGATCCAGGGGCGGACACTGAAGCTTTCTTT

j_gene: TRBJ2-1
d_gene: TRBD1
len: 15
abundance: NA
v_gene: TRBV20-1
CDR3aa: CSATSVDRGWNEQFF
CDR3nt: TGCAGTGCCACCTCTGTGGACAGGGGGTGGAATGAGCAGTTCTTC

j_gene: TRBJ2-5
d_gene: NA
len: 13
abundance: many
v_gene: TRBV29-1
CDR3aa: CSGGTGGGETQYF
CDR3nt: TGCAGCGGAGGGACAGGCGGGGGAGAGACCCAGTACTTC

j_gene: TRBJ2-2
d_gene: NA
len: 13
abundance: many
v_gene: TRBV13
CDR3aa: CASSFRGDGELFF
CDR3nt: TGTGCCAGCAGCTTCCGCGGGGACGGGGAGCTGTTTTTT

j_gene: TRBJ2-1
d_gene: TRBD2
len: 20
abundance: few
v_gene: TRBV7-9
CDR3aa: CASSLVRGLAAFPSYNEQFF
CDR3nt: TGTGCCAGCAGCTTAGTAAGGGGACTAGCGGCTTTCCCCTCCTACAATGAGCAGTTCTTC

j_gene: TRBJ2-5
d_gene: TRBD1
len: 13
abundance: many
v_gene: TRBV12-3/TRBV12-4
CDR3aa: CASSFDREETQYF
CDR3nt: TGTGCCAGCAGTTTCGACAGGGAAGAGACCCAGTACTTC

j_gene: TRBJ1-1
d_gene: NA
len: 13
abundance: few
v_gene: TRBV19
CDR3aa: CASRDIATGEAFF
CDR3nt: TGTGCCAGTCGGGACATTGCAACAGGTGAAGCTTTCTTT

j_gene: TRBJ2-1
d_gene: TRBD1
len: 16
abundance: many
v_gene: TRBV15
CDR3aa: CATSSITDRGYNEQFF
CDR3nt: TGTGCCACCAGCAGTATTACGGACAGGGGGTACAATGAGCAGTTCTTC

j_gene: TRBJ2-7
d_gene: TRBD2
len: 18
abundance: NA
v_gene: TRBV10-3
CDR3aa: CAISESFWTSGTTYEQYF
CDR3nt: TGTGCCATCAGTGAGTCTTTCTGGACTAGCGGGACCACCTACGAGCAGTACTTC

j_gene: TRBJ2-7
d_gene: NA
len: 14
abundance: many
v_gene: TRBV28
CDR3aa: CASSTQVLAAEQYF
CDR3nt: TGTGCCAGCAGTACCCAAGTGCTGGCTGCCGAGCAGTACTTC

j_gene: TRBJ2-1
d_gene: TRBD2
len: 15
abundance: many
v_gene: TRBV30
CDR3aa: CAWSVGLAEGLEQFF
CDR3nt: TGTGCCTGGAGTGTAGGGCTAGCGGAGGGCCTAGAGCAGTTCTTC

j_gene: TRBJ1-2
d_gene: NA
len: 15
abundance: few
v_gene: TRBV5-6
CDR3aa: CASSLAREQERGYTF
CDR3nt: TGTGCCAGCAGCTTGGCGAGGGAGCAAGAGCGAGGCTACACCTTC

j_gene: TRBJ1-6
d_gene: NA
len: 14
abundance: few
v_gene: TRBV28
CDR3aa: CASSSRQSRTPLHF
CDR3nt: TGTGCCAGCAGTTCAAGGCAATCCCGAACACCCCTCCACTTT

j_gene: TRBJ2-2
d_gene: NA
len: 15
abundance: many
v_gene: TRBV6-1
CDR3aa: CASVWGTMNTGELFF
CDR3nt: TGTGCCAGCGTGTGGGGGACAATGAACACCGGGGAGCTGTTTTTT

j_gene: TRBJ2-1
d_gene: NA
len: 15
abundance: many
v_gene: TRBV20-1
CDR3aa: CSACGLSSPFNEQFF
CDR3nt: TGCAGTGCCTGCGGCCTTTCCTCCCCCTTCAATGAGCAGTTCTTC

j_gene: TRBJ2-7
d_gene: NA
len: 17
abundance: NA
v_gene: TRBV20-1
CDR3aa: CSARRGSMGDPFYEQYF
CDR3nt: TGCAGTGCTAGACGGGGGTCGATGGGAGACCCCTTCTACGAGCAGTACTTC

j_gene: TRBJ2-7
d_gene: NA
len: 14
abundance: NA
v_gene: TRBV28
CDR3aa: CASRYPLGGGEQYF
CDR3nt: TGTGCCAGCAGATATCCCCTCGGAGGAGGGGAGCAGTACTTC

j_gene: TRBJ1-5
d_gene: NA
len: 14
abundance: few
v_gene: TRBV18
CDR3aa: CASSPDSANQPQHF
CDR3nt: TGTGCCAGCTCCCCAGACAGCGCCAATCAGCCCCAGCATTTT

j_gene: TRBJ2-7
d_gene: NA
len: 16
abundance: many
v_gene: TRBV13
CDR3aa: CASSLIPLGRRYEQYF
CDR3nt: TGTGCCAGCAGCTTAATCCCGCTAGGCAGGAGGTACGAGCAGTACTTC

j_gene: TRBJ2-5
d_gene: NA
len: 13
abundance: few
v_gene: TRBV10-3
CDR3aa: CATRLSEGETQYF
CDR3nt: TGTGCCACCCGCTTATCGGAGGGTGAGACCCAGTACTTC

j_gene: TRBJ2-1
d_gene: NA
len: 14
abundance: many
v_gene: TRBV14
CDR3aa: CASSQDSSYNEQFF
CDR3nt: TGTGCCAGCAGCCAAGACAGCTCCTACAATGAGCAGTTCTTC

j_gene: TRBJ2-1
d_gene: TRBD2
len: 17
abundance: NA
v_gene: TRBV15
CDR3aa: CATSRGGGGGWDNEQFF
CDR3nt: TGTGCCACCAGCAGAGGCGGGGGGGGCGGCTGGGACAATGAGCAGTTCTTC

j_gene: TRBJ2-3
d_gene: TRBD1
len: 17
abundance: few
v_gene: TRBV13
CDR3aa: CASSSTWTGSGADTQYF
CDR3nt: TGTGCCAGCAGCTCAACCTGGACAGGGTCGGGCGCAGATACGCAGTATTTT

j_gene: TRBJ1-2
d_gene: NA
len: 16
abundance: few
v_gene: TRBV11-2
CDR3aa: CASSSGGEGSNYGYTF
CDR3nt: TGTGCCAGCAGCTCGGGGGGGGAAGGGTCAAACTATGGCTACACCTTC

j_gene: TRBJ2-3
d_gene: TRBD2
len: 15
abundance: many
v_gene: TRBV5-1
CDR3aa: CASSLLAGGPDTQYF
CDR3nt: TGCGCCAGCAGCTTGCTAGCGGGAGGGCCAGATACGCAGTATTTT

j_gene: TRBJ1-1
d_gene: NA
len: 13
abundance: NA
v_gene: TRBV7-9
CDR3aa: CASSSGVFAEAFF
CDR3nt: TGTGCCAGCAGCTCCGGGGTCTTCGCTGAAGCTTTCTTT

j_gene: TRBJ2-5
d_gene: TRBD1
len: 13
abundance: many
v_gene: TRBV13
CDR3aa: CASRSGQQETQYF
CDR3nt: TGTGCCAGCAGATCGGGACAGCAAGAGACCCAGTACTTC

j_gene: TRBJ2-1
d_gene: NA
len: 12
abundance: NA
v_gene: TRBV20-1
CDR3aa: CSASTGLYEQFF
CDR3nt: TGCAGTGCTTCGACAGGTCTGTATGAGCAGTTCTTC

j_gene: TRBJ2-7
d_gene: TRBD2
len: 17
abundance: NA
v_gene: TRBV27
CDR3aa: CASSSWTSGRGPYKQYF
CDR3nt: TGTGCCAGCAGTTCCTGGACTAGCGGGAGGGGGCCCTACAAGCAGTACTTC

j_gene: TRBJ1-2
d_gene: NA
len: 11
abundance: many
v_gene: TRBV2
CDR3aa: CASGNNYGYTF
CDR3nt: TGTGCCAGCGGGAATAACTATGGCTACACCTTC

j_gene: TRBJ2-1
d_gene: TRBD2
len: 17
abundance: NA
v_gene: TRBV7-6
CDR3aa: CVSSPSLAGSSYNEQFF
CDR3nt: TGTGTCAGCAGCCCCTCCCTAGCGGGCAGCTCCTACAATGAGCAGTTCTTC

j_gene: TRBJ2-2
d_gene: TRBD2
len: 13
abundance: few
v_gene: TRBV30
CDR3aa: CAGGTSDTGELFF
CDR3nt: TGTGCCGGAGGGACTAGCGACACCGGGGAGCTGTTTTTT

j_gene: TRBJ2-1
d_gene: TRBD1
len: 19
abundance: NA
v_gene: TRBV4-2
CDR3aa: CASSQDRKVTGEAHNEQFF
CDR3nt: TGTGCCAGCAGCCAAGATCGGAAAGTGACAGGGGAGGCTCACAATGAGCAGTTCTTC

j_gene: TRBJ1-1
d_gene: NA
len: 15
abundance: NA
v_gene: TRBV9
CDR3aa: CASSVRPGESTEAFF
CDR3nt: TGTGCCAGCAGCGTACGCCCAGGGGAGTCCACTGAAGCTTTCTTT

j_gene: TRBJ2-7
d_gene: TRBD2
len: 16
abundance: NA
v_gene: TRBV28
CDR3aa: CASGFGGRGGSYEQYF
CDR3nt: TGTGCCAGCGGGTTCGGCGGGAGGGGGGGCTCCTACGAGCAGTACTTC

j_gene: TRBJ1-5
d_gene: TRBD1
len: 16
abundance: many
v_gene: TRBV19
CDR3aa: CASSTGTVLFNQPQHF
CDR3nt: TGTGCCAGTAGTACCGGGACAGTTCTCTTCAATCAGCCCCAGCATTTT

j_gene: TRBJ2-2
d_gene: TRBD2
len: 17
abundance: many
v_gene: TRBV3-1
CDR3aa: CASRTSGAILNTGELFF
CDR3nt: TGTGCCAGCCGAACTAGCGGGGCCATACTTAACACCGGGGAGCTGTTTTTT

j_gene: TRBJ2-1
d_gene: NA
len: 12
abundance: many
v_gene: TRBV3-1
CDR3aa: CASSHTRNEQFF
CDR3nt: TGTGCCAGCAGCCACACCCGAAATGAGCAGTTCTTC

j_gene: TRBJ2-7
d_gene: NA
len: 14
abundance: many
v_gene: TRBV20-1
CDR3aa: CSARDHKGSYEQYF
CDR3nt: TGCAGTGCTAGAGACCACAAGGGGTCCTACGAGCAGTACTTC

j_gene: TRBJ1-5
d_gene: NA
len: 15
abundance: NA
v_gene: TRBV19
CDR3aa: CASSLVDIGNQPQHF
CDR3nt: TGTGCCAGTAGTCTGGTTGATATTGGAAATCAGCCCCAGCATTTT

j_gene: TRBJ2-1
d_gene: NA
len: 14
abundance: many
v_gene: TRBV12-5
CDR3aa: CASGILLTYNEQFF
CDR3nt: TGTGCTAGTGGTATACTGTTGACCTACAATGAGCAGTTCTTC

j_gene: TRBJ2-1
d_gene: NA
len: 13
abundance: NA
v_gene: TRBV19
CDR3aa: CASSIARGNEQFF
CDR3nt: TGTGCCAGTAGTATAGCCAGGGGAAATGAGCAGTTCTTC

j_gene: TRBJ2-1
d_gene: NA
len: 16
abundance: many
v_gene: TRBV20-1
CDR3aa: CSARGAGVVSYNEQFF
CDR3nt: TGCAGTGCTAGAGGCGCCGGGGTGGTATCCTACAATGAGCAGTTCTTC

j_gene: TRBJ2-7
d_gene: TRBD2
len: 19
abundance: many
v_gene: TRBV7-2
CDR3aa: CASSLPRGYGPSGSYEQYF
CDR3nt: TGTGCCAGCAGCTTACCACGGGGGTATGGTCCTAGCGGGAGCTACGAGCAGTACTTC

j_gene: TRBJ2-2
d_gene: NA
len: 15
abundance: NA
v_gene: TRBV7-2
CDR3aa: CASSTGLPGAGELFF
CDR3nt: TGTGCCAGCAGCACAGGACTCCCGGGCGCCGGGGAGCTGTTTTTT

j_gene: TRBJ2-7
d_gene: NA
len: 11
abundance: few
v_gene: TRBV29-1
CDR3aa: CSVATGYEQYF
CDR3nt: TGCAGCGTTGCGACGGGGTACGAGCAGTACTTC

j_gene: TRBJ2-7
d_gene: NA
len: 16
abundance: few
v_gene: TRBV7-2
CDR3aa: CASSLAAWGTPYEQYF
CDR3nt: TGTGCCAGCAGCTTAGCCGCCTGGGGGACACCCTACGAGCAGTACTTC

j_gene: TRBJ1-5
d_gene: NA
len: 16
abundance: few
v_gene: TRBV6-1
CDR3aa: CASIYGGSGSNQPQHF
CDR3nt: TGTGCCAGCATCTATGGAGGGAGTGGGAGCAATCAGCCCCAGCATTTT

j_gene: TRBJ1-2
d_gene: NA
len: 14
abundance: few
v_gene: TRBV15
CDR3aa: CATSREEGYYGYTF
CDR3nt: TGTGCCACCAGCAGAGAGGAGGGGTACTATGGCTACACCTTC

j_gene: TRBJ1-1
d_gene: NA
len: 17
abundance: NA
v_gene: TRBV19
CDR3aa: CASSMLIRQRTNTEAFF
CDR3nt: TGTGCCAGTAGTATGCTCATCCGACAGCGGACGAACACTGAAGCTTTCTTT

j_gene: TRBJ1-4
d_gene: NA
len: 17
abundance: many
v_gene: TRBV30
CDR3aa: CAWSVGFGLSSNEKLFF
CDR3nt: TGTGCCTGGAGTGTAGGTTTCGGGTTATCCTCCAATGAAAAACTGTTTTTT

j_gene: TRBJ1-5
d_gene: NA
len: 14
abundance: many
v_gene: TRBV10-3
CDR3aa: CATQQATTRQPQHF
CDR3nt: TGTGCCACCCAACAGGCCACAACGAGGCAGCCCCAGCATTTT

j_gene: TRBJ2-3
d_gene: NA
len: 11
abundance: NA
v_gene: TRBV7-9
CDR3aa: CAIAWGNTQYF
CDR3nt: TGTGCCATCGCATGGGGGAATACGCAGTATTTT

j_gene: TRBJ2-1
d_gene: NA
len: 15
abundance: NA
v_gene: TRBV7-2
CDR3aa: CASRRKVQGYNEQFF
CDR3nt: TGTGCCAGCAGGAGGAAGGTCCAGGGCTACAATGAGCAGTTCTTC